One T cell receptor (beta chain) is described in this entry. Its antigen remains undetermined. It has no much larger one-base neighbor in the sample; base qualities were not kept. The sample is drawn from a study of a mutant IDH1 vaccine in newly diagnosed glioma (dated by TCRdb to the early 2020s). For the wider study: Of the roughly 34 treated patients, around 62% were male and approximately 40% were female, and a mean age of roughly 40 years was recorded. Prior to enrollment, patients had been given standard therapy consisting of radiotherapy alone, temozolomide alone, or radiochemotherapy with temozolomide, with the combination given to most patients. Six visits were used for peripheral blood collection: V03 (baseline), V05, V07, V10, V12 and V13. Longitudinal TCRB deep sequencing was done for about two dozen treated patients, wherever samples were available for exploratory analyses.

The method was the immunoSEQ multiplex PCR assay. Rearranged TCR beta chain sequences were amplified using the hsTCRB Kit according to the manufacturer's protocol. An Illumina MiSeq was used to sequence the TCRB libraries. For the original study's pipeline: The kit vendor's proprietary platform handled demultiplexing, trimming and gene mapping. TCRdb took this table from immuneACCESS and kept in-frame rearrangements with V and J called. Such tables lack part of the clones; where checked against another copy, unresolved V genes explain under half of the gap, and the rest is unexplained. V and J calls and clone size are as listed in that table; D and trimming were resolved from the DNA. The sample table contains roughly 25,000 clones; only one count was recorded for 90% to 95% of them. Together, the top ten hold under 9.5% of the sample. Including the terminal cysteine and phenylalanine, the CDR3 comprises 13 residues. The entry retains the CDR3 DNA only, 39 bases that are in frame from base 1. Via the germline V gene, CDR1 is KGHSH and CDR2 LQKENI. A distance of 10 bases separates the germline ends of V and J, which lose 3 bases and 4 bases respectively.

Overall results and qualifications from the work: Availability determined which PBMC samples were chosen for TCRB deep sequencing. Immune responses induced by the vaccine were seen in approximately 92% of patients across multiple MHC alleles. Changes in the top peripheral T cell clonotypes picked up by TCRB sequencing did not appear to be linked to pseudoprogression. According to the authors, sample limitations meant that analyses of patient blood samples could not be reproduced.

The time point label corresponds to: baseline, week 1 (first vaccination visit). The treatment or condition label for this specimen denotes: pre-vaccination baseline after standard-of-care therapy. All donors had newly diagnosed IDH1-mutant astrocytomas of WHO grade 3 or 4 that showed loss of nuclear ATRX. The samples were drawn from NOA16, a multicentre, single-arm, open-label phase I trial in Germany that tested a mutant IDH1 peptide vaccine in humans for the first time. For immunogenicity testing, the blood drawn at visit V03 was used as the baseline sample. Genomic DNA for TCRB sequencing was isolated from EDTA blood with the DNeasy Blood and Tissue Kit.

The chain uses TRBV18 and TRBJ2-7; confidence is insufficient to name the D gene. This TCR was recovered from a man aged 25-40 years with glioma. Sample: PBMCs, taken from a glioma patient treated with radiotherapy, temozolomide or both. This receptor has the CDR3 CASSPGWNYEQYF. The DNA reads as follows: TGTGCCAGCTCACCCGGATGGAATTACGAGCAGTACTTC.